This TCR beta chain was obtained from a study of vaccination and CD4 T cells after COVID-19. Across the study: The cells were exposed to overlapping spike peptides originating from SARS-CoV-2, HCoV-NL63, HCoV-OC43 and HCoV-229E for stimulation.

About this clonotype: Antigen unknown.

Trimming at V came to 0 bases and at J to 5 bases, leaving 6 bases not matched to a gene. Looked up from germline, CDR1 is MNHEY and CDR2 is SVGEGT. The CDR3 contains 15 residues. Researchers used the Oncomine TCR Beta short-read assay to sequence DNA from cultured CD4+ T cells. TCRdb re-called the PCR reads through MiXCR, storing one row per CDR3 protein. Found here are 9,500 to 13,000 distinct CDR3 sequences, around 41% of them singletons; the top ten hold roughly 11%. As for treatment: 10-day PBMC culture with coronavirus spike peptide pools or control peptides (ViraFEST assay). Investigators isolated CD4+ T cells by negative selection after roughly eleven days of culture.

This sequence was found in a human donor who had recovered from COVID-19. V and J are TRBV6-2 or TRBV6-3 and TRBJ2-5, with TRBD2 identical over 7 bases. The sequences come from CD4+ T cells from blood, cultured in vitro, collected after SARS-CoV-2 vaccination. CDR3 region: CASSYSGGRGETQYF. CDR3 nucleotides: TGTGCCAGCAGTTACTCCGGTGGGAGGGGTGAGACCCAGTACTTC.